This T cell receptor beta chain was observed in a study of blood T cell repertoires in COVID-19. Study in general: Sites across the United States, Italy and Spain contributed samples from acute and convalescent COVID-19. The analysed material was cDNA or gDNA that came from T cells, B-cell-depleted T cells, or PBMCs.

Per the original data handling: Reference gene primer amplification yielded estimated nucleated cell counts. Measured with immunoSEQ multiplex PCR; TCRdb has only the in-frame clones, and not every one. The D gene and trimming were derived from the DNA, and the V and J assignments and clone size from that table. Of 200,000 to 300,000 clones in the sample, 84% were seen once. Germline CDR1 is MDHEN and CDR2 is SYDVKM. Unmatched junction bases numbered 16, after V lost 2 bases and J lost 7 bases. This CDR3 contains 17 residues. The sequence was obtained from a woman in her thirties or forties who had recovered from COVID-19. This chain uses TRBV28 with TRBJ1-2, with 7 bases lining up with TRBD1. Sequencing was performed on peripheral blood. The CDR3: CASSLRSTGSHPSGYTF. In DNA, the CDR3 is TGTGCCAGCAGTTTACGATCGACAGGGAGCCACCCCAGTGGCTACACCTTC.